A single sample is the source of the 11 T cell receptor beta chains below, sequenced in a study of Graves' ophthalmopathy and Graves' hyperthyroidism. CDR3 regions of TCR beta were amplified from RNA transcripts. Investigators did first-round RT-PCR with HTBI primers, then second-round multiplex PCR. One entry per CDR3 protein, called by TCRdb with MiXCR from the multiplex PCR reads. The profile shows hundreds of thousands of distinct CDR3 sequences, about 20% of them singletons. Sequenced sample: peripheral blood. The receptors derive from a young woman with stable Graves' hyperthyroidism. Some clones in this sample may be carry-over from other donors' samples.

The table lists this clonotype with many counts. V and J are TRBV15 and TRBJ2-7, with 10 bases fitting TRBD2. The CDR3 sequence is 16 residues long. Germline loops: CDR1 LNHNV, CDR2 YYDKDF (reference sequence). J lost 0 bases, V lost 3 bases, and 5 bases had no gene match. The CDR3 DNA is TGTGCCACCAGCAGTATCAGCGGGGGGGGCTCCTACGAGCAGTACTTC. Amino acid sequence: CATSSISGGGSYEQYF.

This clonotype has at least ten counts. This chain connects TRBV29-1 to TRBJ2-7; 7 positions agree with TRBD1. V shed 5 bases and J 0 bases; nucleotides not matched to a gene: 1. This CDR3 has 12 residues. Germline V gene sequence: CDR1 SQVTM, CDR2 ANQGSEA. The DNA for the CDR3 is TGCAGCGTTTGGGACAGCTCCTACGAGCAGTACTTC. Translated: CSVWDSSYEQYF.

This clonotype was found a few times. The chain combines TRBV7-3 with TRBJ2-5; D remains ambiguous. Germline values: CDR1 SGHTA, CDR2 FQGTGA. The ends were cut back, 4 bases at V and 2 bases at J, with 8 bases in the middle. CDR3 length equals 13 residues. This CDR3 is CASSSQKQETQYF. For the CDR3, the DNA is TGTGCCAGCAGCTCACAGAAACAAGAGACCCAGTACTTC.

This clonotype was detected only a few times. The chain carries TRBV7-8 and TRBJ2-5; 9 positions agree with TRBD2. This CDR3 contains 13 residues. The junction had 9 bases not matched to a gene; V was cut back by 3 bases and J by 13 bases. The germline V gene has CDR1 SGHVS and CDR2 FQNEAQ. CDR3 DNA sequence: TGTGCCAGCAGCTTTACGGCGGGAGGGCCCTGGTACTTC. Its translation: CASSFTAGGPWYF.

The chain links TRBV2 to TRBJ2-5; 7 bases match TRBD2. Germline trimming cut 6 bases from V and 3 bases from J; bases unmatched to any gene: 4. The CDR3 covers 13 residues. Germline lookup yields CDR1 SNHLY and CDR2 FYNNEI. The CDR3 region is CASSRDYEETQYF. The CDR3 DNA reads TGTGCCAGCAGCAGGGACTACGAAGAGACCCAGTACTTC.

This clonotype was detected ten times or more. V gene TRBV6-1 combines with J gene TRBJ1-1; weak D call: TRBD1 (6 bases). V was clipped by 2 bases and J by 1 base, with 14 bases between them. The CDR3 length is 16 residues. Germline CDR1 MNHNS, CDR2 SASEGT. The DNA of the CDR3 is TGTGCCAGCAGTGAACAACCGGGACAAACGAACACTGAAGCTTTCTTT. This translates into CASSEQPGQTNTEAFF.

This clonotype was counted ten times or more. The chain couples TRBV18 to TRBJ1-1; the match to TRBD1 covers 8 bases. Trimming took 4 bases from V and 3 from J; bases not matched to a gene: 1. This CDR3 has 13 amino acids. Germline values: CDR1 KGHSH, CDR2 LQKENI. The CDR3 nucleotides read TGTGCCAGCTCACAGACAGGGGACACTGAAGCTTTCTTT. As protein: CASSQTGDTEAFF.

The chain is built from TRBV19 and TRBJ1-3, with D uncertain. Germline V lookup: CDR1 LNHDA, CDR2 SQIVND (reference sequence). This CDR3 is 15 amino acids long. Trimming shortened V by 8 bases and J by 0 bases, and 14 bases separated the two germline ends. Written as DNA, the CDR3 is TGTGCCAGTGGCCTCCAGCCCGGCTCTGGAAACACCATATATTTT. Translated, it gives CASGLQPGSGNTIYF.

This clonotype was counted at least ten times. V gene TRBV2 combines with J gene TRBJ1-5, with D possibly TRBD1 on 5 matching bases. Germline V CDR1 and CDR2: SNHLY, FYNNEI. The length of the CDR3 is 18 residues. Deletions cut 7 bases from V and 1 base from J, with 23 bases between. The CDR3 DNA is TGTGCCAGCACGGGGGAAACAGATATAGGGAGGAGCAATCAGCCCCAGCATTTT. Encoded protein: CASTGETDIGRSNQPQHF.

This clonotype has a count of ten or more. The chain employs TRBV12-3 or TRBV12-4 and TRBJ1-1; D may be TRBD1 (6 bases). The CDR3 has 15 residues. Trimming removed 6 bases at V and 0 bases at J, with 14 bases between. CDR3 coding DNA: TGTGCCAGCAGCCGGACAGAGCCCATGAACACTGAAGCTTTCTTT. This gives the protein CASSRTEPMNTEAFF.

This clonotype was seen many times. This chain uses TRBV28 with TRBJ1-6; D perhaps matches TRBD1 (6 bases). The germline V gene has CDR1 MDHEN and CDR2 SYDVKM. V was shortened by 10 bases and J by 9 bases, with 25 bases between the two germline ends. This CDR3 has 16 residues. CDR3 protein: CATAQGLVQGSSPLHF. The CDR3 bases are TGTGCCACCGCTCAGGGGTTGGTACAGGGAAGTTCACCCCTCCACTTT.